This T cell receptor (beta chain) is from a study of shared clonotypes between healthy human individuals (TCRdb year 2020). A note on the overall study: The cohort included a few men and a couple of women between 18 and 49 years of age. For each donor, CD4 naive and CD4 memory were each run on three plates, CD8 naive on two plates, and CD8 memory on one plate. Blood TCR repertoires of five healthy adults were deeply sequenced to estimate repertoire size and the extent of clonotype sharing between individuals. To increase sequencing depth and limit assay-specific biases, TCR repertoire library preparation and sequencing were carried out by different laboratories using diverse techniques. Leukapheresis yielded between about 0.9 and 10 billion PBMCs per donor. What the authors observed across the whole study: The small number of donors limited the genetic and exposure-history diversity represented. Sampling was restricted to blood, and TCR repertoires in tissue are likely to differ from TCR repertoires in blood. Rarefaction of sorted-subset datasets indicated incomplete sequencing despite the large sequencing depth. Sharing across four donors was observed for around 5% of naive CD4, over 3% of naive CD8, around 2.5% of memory CD4, and around 0.42% of memory CD8 clonotypes. Larger estimated clonotype richness was generally found for naive subsets than for memory subsets. Based on pairwise subsampling, the degree of clonotype sharing among donors was expected to be affected by sequencing depth. Higher generation probabilities were observed for clonotypes shared by all four sorted-subset donors than for non-shared clonotypes.

The donors were healthy, HIV-negative adults with no recently reported acute infections or vaccinations. Only Caucasian adults living in Nashville, Tennessee, USA were represented among the donors. CD4+ T cells were enriched through magnetic negative selection, after which naive cells were positively selected on CD45RA and the remaining negative fraction served as the memory subset. Blood was obtained by leukapheresis, after which PBMCs were separated by Ficoll-Histopaque density gradient centrifugation and cryopreserved in liquid nitrogen vapor phase. Analytical flow cytometry was used to check the purity and quantity of every magnetically sorted T cell population. From each sorted fraction, genomic DNA was isolated and quantified by UV absorbance on a Nanodrop 2000c. TCR CDR3 regions were amplified from genomic DNA by multiplex PCR using the deep immunoSEQ assay. Genomic DNA extracted from each cell subset was distributed evenly over all wells of several immunoSEQ 96-well plates, and each plate served as one replicate. Each replicate PCR for sorted subsets received about 0.2 ug genomic DNA, equal to about 29,000 T cell genomes. Purified libraries were quantified with a Qubit 3.0 fluorometer, sized on a Bioanalyzer 2100, and re-quantified with the KAPA Library Quantification kit. Each immunoSEQ 96-well plate was sequenced on its own single-read 150-cycle Illumina NextSeq 550 flow cell. As for how the authors treated the data: The immunoSEQ output contained only junctional sequences without quality scores, so filtering could not match that applied to full-length reads. Sequences were annotated with PyIR, a Python wrapper for IgBLAST v1.9, using IMGT germline references to assign V/J genes and CDR3. Reads with weak V/J assignments (E-value above 1e-6), missing CDR3, stop codons, out-of-frame junctions, or ambiguous translated residues were removed. A V3J clonotype was defined by an identical inferred V gene, J gene, and CDR3 amino acid sequence. To compute the percentage overlap between repertoires, the number of shared unique clonotypes was divided by the size of the smaller repertoire. Richness of each repertoire was evaluated using RTK rarefaction, the Chao1 estimator, and Recon v2.1 estimates of unobserved clonotypes. OLGA was used to compute generation probabilities for all TCRbeta clonotypes that the gDNA method yielded from a few donors. This is the immuneACCESS table as TCRdb keeps it, with only in-frame sequences that have V and J called. A part of the clones is gone; compared with another copy, unresolved V genes explain less than half, and the rest is unexplained. V, J and clone size are taken as reported in that table, and D and trimming were inferred from the DNA itself. The sample records about 710,000 clones, just under 75% of which are singletons. 1.8% of the sample is in the top ten clones.

Note on this clone: The clone's antigen remains unknown. Base qualities are not recorded, but no much larger clone differs from it by a single base.

This sequence originates from a woman aged 25 to 39 in good health. Specimen: memory CD4+ T cells sorted from blood. The cell subset or site label, as the study defines it: CD45RA-negative fraction.

The CDR3 corresponds to CASLLGLDGGYTF. The sequence in DNA is TGTGCCAGCCTTTTGGGCCTTGACGGTGGCTACACCTTC. Recombination joined TRBV6-6 with TRBJ1-2, with the identity of the D gene unclear. From the cysteine through the phenylalanine, the CDR3 covers 13 amino acids. The sequence is cut down to CDR3 DNA, 39 bases in frame from base 1. The germline V gene (reference sequence) provides CDR1 MNHNY and CDR2 SVGAGI. The junction carries 17 bases between V and J, which are trimmed by 8 bases and 7 bases respectively.